These 4 T cell receptor beta chains originate from one sample sequenced in a study of CD8+ T cells in alopecia areata (dated by TCRdb to between 2017 and 2018). To prepare the library, the immunoSEQ multiplex PCR assay was applied. For TCR sequencing, RNA was extracted from every sample and reverse transcribed into cDNA to serve as template. Imported from immuneACCESS, the table was reduced by TCRdb to in-frame sequences with V and J called. These copies leave out some clones; in studies compared against another copy, an unresolved V gene accounts for under half, and the cause of the remainder is not known. The table for this sample lists 160,000 or so clones; under 60% of them were counted only once. Roughly a fifth of the sample comes from the top ten. The time point label on this specimen signifies: baseline before oral tofacitinib. The sample here was CD8+ T cells sorted from blood, taken at week 0. The receptors were sampled from a human donor with alopecia areata.

With respect to this clone: At the DNA level, this CDR3 is encoded by other sequences in the same sample as well. The genes are TRBV25-1 and TRBJ1-2; 7 nucleotides line up with TRBD1. The germline V gene encodes CDR1 MGHDK and CDR2 SYGVNS. This CDR3 has 14 amino acids. V was pared by 0 bases and J by 4 bases, with 2 bases of the junction left unmatched. CDR3 sequence (DNA): TGTGCCAGCAGTGAATATCCAGGGGGCTATGGCTACACCTTC. Its translation: CASSEYPGGYGYTF.

The chain joins TRBV9 to TRBJ1-6; 9 nucleotides line up with TRBD1. V was pared by 2 bases and J by 15 bases, with 9 bases of the junction left unmatched. CDR3 length: 14 amino acids. Germline CDR1 SGDLS, CDR2 YYNGEE. CDR3 region: CASSVGTGTSLLHF. CDR3 DNA sequence: TGTGCCAGCAGCGTGGGGACAGGGACCTCCCTCCTCCACTTT.

The chain links TRBV30 to TRBJ2-7; D perhaps matches TRBD1 (5 bases). The CDR3 runs to 12 residues. CDR1 and CDR2 from the germline V gene are GTSNPN and SVGIG (reference sequence). Trimming shortened V by 0 bases and J by 3 bases, and 6 bases separated the two germline ends. The CDR3 DNA reads TGTGCCTGGAGTGTAGACAGCTACGAGCAGTACTTC. Its translation: CAWSVDSYEQYF.

V is TRBV29-1 and J is TRBJ2-7, with D perhaps TRBD1 (5 bases). Germline values: CDR1 SQVTM, CDR2 ANQGSEA. The CDR3 length is 12 residues. Trimming stripped 3 bases from V and 7 bases from J, with 13 bases between. Here the CDR3 DNA reads TGCAGCGTTGAGGGGCAGGGCGTAGAGCAGTACTTC. It codes for CSVEGQGVEQYF.